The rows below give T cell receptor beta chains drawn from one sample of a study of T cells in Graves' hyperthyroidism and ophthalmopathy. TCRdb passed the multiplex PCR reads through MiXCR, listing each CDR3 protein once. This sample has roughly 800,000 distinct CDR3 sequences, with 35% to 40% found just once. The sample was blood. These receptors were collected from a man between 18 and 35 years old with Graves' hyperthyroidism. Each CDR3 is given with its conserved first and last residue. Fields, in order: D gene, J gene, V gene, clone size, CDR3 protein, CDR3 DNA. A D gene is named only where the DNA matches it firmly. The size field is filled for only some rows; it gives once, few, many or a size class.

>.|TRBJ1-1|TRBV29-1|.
CSARTFPDGAFF
TGCAGCGCACGGACGTTCCCAGACGGAGCTTTCTTT
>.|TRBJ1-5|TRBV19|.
CASSPGGILNQPQHF
TGTGCCAGTAGTCCGGGGGGGATTCTCAATCAGCCCCAGCATTTT
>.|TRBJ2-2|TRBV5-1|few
CASRQGTNTGELFF
TGCGCCAGCAGACAGGGCACGAACACCGGGGAGCTGTTTTTT
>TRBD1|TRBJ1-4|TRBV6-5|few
CASSLRSLGDREKLFF
TGTGCCAGCAGTCTCCGCTCCCTCGGGGACAGAGAAAAACTGTTTTTT
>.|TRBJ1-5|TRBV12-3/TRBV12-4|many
CASRDGSNQPQHF
TGTGCCAGCAGAGACGGTAGCAATCAGCCCCAGCATTTT
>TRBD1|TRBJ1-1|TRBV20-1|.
CSARDPRGGAEAFF
TGCAGTGCTAGAGATCCCAGGGGGGGTGCTGAAGCTTTCTTT
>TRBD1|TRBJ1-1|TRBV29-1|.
CSVEGTGALAFF
TGCAGCGTCGAAGGGACAGGGGCCCTCGCTTTCTTT
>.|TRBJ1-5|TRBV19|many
CASSSTRTDQPQHF
TGTGCCAGTAGTTCAACAAGGACCGATCAGCCCCAGCATTTT
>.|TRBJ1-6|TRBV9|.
CASSVDGKPLHF
TGTGCCAGCAGCGTAGACGGAAAACCCCTCCACTTT
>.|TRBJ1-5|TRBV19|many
CASSAYYSNQPQHF
TGTGCCAGTAGCGCTTACTATAGCAATCAGCCCCAGCATTTT
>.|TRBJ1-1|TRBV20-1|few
CSARDGGGNTEAFF
TGCAGTGCTAGAGATGGAGGGGGGAACACTGAAGCTTTCTTT
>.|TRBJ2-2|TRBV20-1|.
CSAEDPIRRSTGKLFF
TGCAGTGCTGAGGACCCCATCCGAAGGAGCACCGGGAAGCTGTTTTTT
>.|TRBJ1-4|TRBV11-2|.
CASSSGRRRINEKLFF
TGTGCCAGCAGCTCCGGTCGCCGGAGGATTAATGAAAAACTGTTTTTT
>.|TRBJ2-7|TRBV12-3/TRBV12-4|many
CASSFSYYEQYF
TGTGCCAGCAGTTTTTCCTACTACGAGCAGTACTTC
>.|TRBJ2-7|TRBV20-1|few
CSVVNQAPHEQYF
TGCAGTGTAGTAAACCAGGCCCCTCACGAGCAGTACTTC
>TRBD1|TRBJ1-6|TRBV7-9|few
CASRLGTDYNSPLHF
TGTGCCAGCAGACTAGGGACAGACTATAATTCACCCCTCCACTTT
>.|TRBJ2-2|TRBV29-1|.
CSGTVGGELFF
TGCAGCGGGACGGTGGGCGGGGAGCTGTTTTTT
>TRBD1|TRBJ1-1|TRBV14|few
CASSQEPGQPAPNREAFF
TGTGCCAGCAGCCAAGAACCGGGACAGCCCGCTCCCAACAGGGAAGCTTTCTTT
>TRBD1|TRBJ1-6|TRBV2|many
CASSLDRGYSPLHF
TGTGCCAGCAGTTTGGACAGGGGTTATTCACCCCTCCACTTT
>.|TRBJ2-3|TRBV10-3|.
CAISYTKTSDTQYF
TGTGCCATCAGTTATACTAAGACTAGTGATACGCAGTATTTT
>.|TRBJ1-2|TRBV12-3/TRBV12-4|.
CASRPGDSYAF
TGTGCCAGCAGGCCCGGGGATAGCTACGCCTTC
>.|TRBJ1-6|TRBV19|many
CASSGRSAGENSPLHF
TGTGCCAGTAGTGGTAGGTCGGCAGGGGAGAATTCACCCCTCCACTTT
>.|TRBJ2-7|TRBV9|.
CASSVRPYTHEQYF
TGTGCCAGCAGCGTACGGCCGTACACGCACGAGCAGTACTTC
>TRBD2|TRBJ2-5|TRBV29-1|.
CASSQLAGLETQYF
TGCGCCAGCAGCCAACTAGCGGGGTTAGAGACCCAGTACTTC
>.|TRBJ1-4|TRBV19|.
CASKEQADNEKLFF
TGTGCCAGTAAGGAACAGGCAGATAATGAAAAACTGTTTTTT
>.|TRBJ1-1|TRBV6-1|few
CASSEASTGRQAFF
TGTGCCAGCAGTGAAGCTTCTACAGGGAGGCAAGCTTTCTTT
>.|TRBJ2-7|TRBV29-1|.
CSVVSGSADEQYF
TGCAGCGTTGTATCGGGGAGTGCGGACGAGCAGTACTTC
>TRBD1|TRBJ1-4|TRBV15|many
CATSRANSGTGGLRANEKLFF
TGTGCCACCAGCAGAGCGAATTCCGGGACAGGGGGACTTCGTGCTAATGAAAAACTGTTTTTT
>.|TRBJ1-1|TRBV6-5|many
CASSYAGMNTEAFF
TGTGCCAGCAGTTACGCGGGGATGAACACTGAAGCTTTCTTT
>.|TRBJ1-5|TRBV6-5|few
CASSEEMGRTGNQPQHF
TGTGCCAGCAGTGAAGAGATGGGACGGACAGGCAATCAGCCCCAGCATTTT
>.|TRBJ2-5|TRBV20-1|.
CSAPFDYQETQYF
TGCAGTGCTCCTTTCGACTATCAAGAGACCCAGTACTTC